The T cell receptor beta chain under discussion was sequenced for a study of regulatory T cells in long-lasting Graves disease. The CDR3 covers 12 residues. V lost 8 bases and J 5 bases, leaving 10 bases between the germline ends. CDR3 regions were amplified by Arm-PCR using iRepertoire HTBI primers to build TCR beta libraries. A single record per CDR3 protein comes from TCRdb applying MiXCR to the multiplex PCR reads. In the table there are about 380,000 distinct CDR3 sequences, 15% to 19% of which are singletons. This clonotype was detected many times. Time point: newly diagnosed GD, antithyroid drugs for less than 3 months. There was RNA extracted from PBMCs, and the TCR library was made from it. It was an endocrinology department in Xi'an, China, that provided the patients. As collected, the peripheral blood samples measured around 9 milliliters each and went into EDTA tubes.

Sequenced here: peripheral blood mononuclear cells (PBMCs), sampled at new diagnosis, from a patient treated with antithyroid drugs. The chain employs TRBV12-3 or TRBV12-4 and TRBJ2-1, with a tentative D call TRBD2 (7 bases). The clonotype comes from a female donor with Graves disease. CDR3 region: CASEGGHNEQFF. The CDR3 bases are TGTGCCAGCGAGGGGGGGCACAATGAGCAGTTCTTC.